This T cell receptor beta chain was recovered during a study of blood T cell repertoires in COVID-19. Data came from immunoSEQ multiplex PCR; TCRdb stores just in-frame clones and leaves some out. The data hold 40,000 to 60,000 clones, with 86% observed a single time. Germline V gene sequence: CDR1 MNHEY, CDR2 SVGAGI. This CDR3 has 15 residues. V shed 6 bases and J shed 5 bases, with 17 bases lying between them. The receptor's source is a human donor in a cohort sampled during active COVID-19. Sequencing was performed on peripheral blood. This chain joins TRBV6-5 and TRBJ1-5; D possibly corresponds to TRBD1 (5 bases). The DNA for the CDR3 is TGTGCCAGCAGCGCCCAGGGTGTAGGATATCAGCCCCAGCATTTT. It codes for CASSAQGVGYQPQHF.